These T cell receptor beta chains were read from a single sample in a study of blood T cell repertoires in COVID-19. Assay used: immunoSEQ multiplex PCR; TCRdb lists only in-frame clones, some missing. The data show about 460,000 clones, more than 85% seen once. Material for sequencing was PBMCs or T cells enriched from blood (not recorded which). The origin of the receptors is a woman in her sixties who had recovered from COVID-19. Both conserved end residues are part of each CDR3. A D gene is named only where the DNA matches it firmly. Some rows mark clone size as missing; the rest say once, few, many or name a class of expanded clone.

cdr3_length,clone_size,d_call,j_call,v_call,cdr3_aa,cdr3_nt
13,NA,NA,TRBJ1-5,TRBV12-3/TRBV12-4,CASSSGLISPQHF,TGTGCCAGCAGTTCAGGACTGATTTCGCCCCAGCATTTT
18,NA,TRBD1,TRBJ1-6,TRBV11-2,CASSLDGQGSSYNSPLHF,TGTGCCAGCAGCTTAGATGGACAGGGGAGCTCCTATAATTCACCCCTCCACTTT
13,few,TRBD1,TRBJ1-2,TRBV27,CASSTGGPTGYTF,TGTGCCAGCAGTACAGGGGGCCCTACGGGCTACACCTTC
13,NA,NA,TRBJ1-4,TRBV10-1,CASSGQLGEKLFF,TGCGCCAGCAGTGGACAGCTGGGGGAAAAACTGTTTTTT
14,few,TRBD1,TRBJ2-2,TRBV6-5,CASKGQTFAGELFF,TGTGCCAGTAAGGGACAGACGTTCGCCGGGGAGCTGTTTTTT
16,NA,TRBD1,TRBJ2-3,TRBV2,CASSERTGRGTDTQYF,TGTGCCAGCAGTGAAAGGACAGGGCGTGGCACAGATACGCAGTATTTT
15,once,TRBD1,TRBJ1-5,TRBV4-2,CASSPKKGGSQPQHF,TGTGCCAGCAGCCCAAAAAAAGGGGGCTCTCAGCCCCAGCATTTT
14,once,TRBD1,TRBJ1-4,TRBV7-8,CASSPGTGGVKLFF,TGTGCCAGCAGCCCCGGGACAGGGGGGGTAAAACTGTTTTTT
16,NA,NA,TRBJ1-5,TRBV6-1,CASSEGFDRRAAPQHF,TGTGCCAGCAGTGAAGGGTTTGACAGGCGAGCGGCGCCCCAGCATTTT
17,NA,NA,TRBJ2-6,TRBV5-1,CASSLQGHLAGANVLTF,TGCGCCAGCAGCTTGCAGGGCCATTTGGCCGGGGCCAACGTCCTGACTTTC
13,NA,NA,TRBJ2-1,TRBV5-1,CASSSRDYNEQFF,TGCGCCAGCAGCTCCCGGGATTACAATGAGCAGTTCTTC
14,NA,NA,TRBJ2-7,TRBV30,CACSEQGGAYEQYF,TGTGCCTGTTCTGAGCAGGGTGGGGCCTACGAGCAGTACTTC
16,NA,NA,TRBJ1-2,TRBV30,CAWRPPLQGPDYGYTF,TGTGCCTGGAGGCCGCCATTACAGGGACCCGACTATGGCTACACCTTC
16,NA,NA,TRBJ1-4,TRBV21-1,CASSSSRRGQDEKLFF,TGTGCCAGCAGCTCGTCACGGAGGGGGCAAGATGAAAAACTGTTTTTT
12,NA,NA,TRBJ1-3,TRBV14,CASSITGNTIYF,TGTGCCAGCAGCATAACTGGAAACACCATATATTTT
16,NA,TRBD1,TRBJ1-6,TRBV5-1,CASSLEGANYNSPLHF,TGCGCCAGCAGCTTGGAGGGGGCAAACTATAATTCACCCCTCCACTTT
14,NA,TRBD1,TRBJ2-7,TRBV5-6,CASSGEQGSDEQYF,TGTGCCAGCAGCGGAGAACAGGGGTCTGACGAGCAGTACTTC
15,NA,NA,TRBJ1-1,TRBV6-5,CASSTQLEVPTEAFF,TGTGCCAGCAGCACACAACTGGAGGTACCCACTGAAGCTTTCTTT
16,once,TRBD1,TRBJ1-4,TRBV6-5,CASSYTLTGVGEKLFF,TGTGCCAGCAGTTACACCTTGACAGGGGTGGGAGAAAAACTGTTTTTT
15,NA,TRBD1,TRBJ1-6,TRBV27,CASSLTGIYNSPLHF,TGTGCCAGCAGTCTGACAGGGATCTATAATTCACCCCTCCACTTT
12,NA,NA,TRBJ2-7,TRBV14,CASSQGSPRQYF,TGTGCCAGCAGCCAAGGGAGCCCTAGGCAGTACTTC
15,once,TRBD1,TRBJ2-7,TRBV6-5,CASSYPRGSSYEQYF,TGTGCCAGCAGTTACCCCAGGGGGTCCTCCTACGAGCAGTACTTC